Presented here are 4 T cell receptor beta chains from one specimen sequenced in a study of T cell changes during pregnancy in multiple sclerosis. Sequencing used immunoSEQ multiplex PCR; TCRdb keeps in-frame clones, though not all of them. The sample includes fewer than 60,000 clones, approximately 90% of them seen just once. Source: CD4+ T cells from peripheral blood mononuclear cells, taken after pregnancy. The receptors stem from a female donor with multiple sclerosis, enrolled in a pregnancy study.

This chain joins TRBV19 and TRBJ2-3, with D perhaps TRBD1 (7 bases). Germline V CDR1 and CDR2: LNHDA, SQIVND (reference sequence). The CDR3 sequence is 16 residues long. V gave up 5 bases and J gave up 1 base, with 16 bases separating them. The CDR3 region is CASSPTGRGGTDTQYF. The DNA of the CDR3 is TGTGCCAGTAGTCCAACCGGCAGGGGGGGCACAGATACGCAGTATTTT.

This chain joins TRBV7-2 and TRBJ2-7, with 10 nucleotides matching TRBD2. CDR3 length equals 12 residues. The junction had 2 bases not matched to a gene; V was cut back by 5 bases and J by 7 bases. In germline, CDR1 is SGHTA, CDR2 FQGNSA. The CDR3 region has the DNA TGTGCCAGCAGCGTGACTAGCGGGGAGCAGTACTTC. It codes for CASSVTSGEQYF.

The chain uses TRBV9 and TRBJ2-5, with a possible D match to TRBD2 (6 bases). Germline CDR1 reads SGDLS; CDR2 reads YYNGEE. The CDR3 totals 14 residues. V lost 2 bases and J lost 3, with 11 bases in between. CDR3 in DNA: TGTGCCAGCAGCGTCGGAGGGGAGGAAGAGACCCAGTACTTC. The encoded protein is CASSVGGEEETQYF.

The chain couples TRBV2 to TRBJ2-3, with 9 bases fitting TRBD2. This CDR3 is 16 amino acids long. Germline V gene sequence: CDR1 SNHLY, CDR2 FYNNEI. V lost 7 bases to trimming and J lost 5 bases; unmatched junction nucleotides: 13. The CDR3 bases are TGTGCCAGCACCCTAGGTGTGGGACTAGCTGAAGATACGCAGTATTTT. It yields the protein CASTLGVGLAEDTQYF.